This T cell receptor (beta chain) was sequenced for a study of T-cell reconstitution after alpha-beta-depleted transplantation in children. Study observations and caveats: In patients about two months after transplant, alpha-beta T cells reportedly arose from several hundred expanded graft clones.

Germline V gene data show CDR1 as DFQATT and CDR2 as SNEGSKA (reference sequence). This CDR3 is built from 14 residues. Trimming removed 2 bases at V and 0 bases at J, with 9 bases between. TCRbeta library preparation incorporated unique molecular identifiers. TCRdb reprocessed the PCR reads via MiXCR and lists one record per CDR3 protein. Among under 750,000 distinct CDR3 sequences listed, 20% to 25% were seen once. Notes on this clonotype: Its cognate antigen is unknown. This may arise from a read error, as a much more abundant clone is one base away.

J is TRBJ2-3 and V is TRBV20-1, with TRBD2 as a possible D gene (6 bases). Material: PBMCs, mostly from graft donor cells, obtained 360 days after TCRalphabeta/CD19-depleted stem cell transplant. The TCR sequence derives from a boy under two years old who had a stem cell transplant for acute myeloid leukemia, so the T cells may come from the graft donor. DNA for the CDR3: TGCAGTGCTAGATCTAGCGATAGCACAGATACGCAGTATTTT. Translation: CSARSSDSTDTQYF.